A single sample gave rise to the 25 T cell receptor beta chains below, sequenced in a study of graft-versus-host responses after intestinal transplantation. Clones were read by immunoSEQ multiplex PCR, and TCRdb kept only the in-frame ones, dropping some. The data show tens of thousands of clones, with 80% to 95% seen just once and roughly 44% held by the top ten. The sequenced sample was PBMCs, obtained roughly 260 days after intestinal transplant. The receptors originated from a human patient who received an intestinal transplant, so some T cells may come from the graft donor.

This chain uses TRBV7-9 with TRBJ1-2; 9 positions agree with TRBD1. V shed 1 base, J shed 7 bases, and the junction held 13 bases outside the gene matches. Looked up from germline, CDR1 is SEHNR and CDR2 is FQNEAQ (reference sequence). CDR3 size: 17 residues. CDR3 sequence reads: CASSLGWSRTGETGYTF. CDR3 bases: TGTGCCAGCAGCTTAGGGTGGTCCCGGACAGGGGAAACTGGCTACACCTTC.

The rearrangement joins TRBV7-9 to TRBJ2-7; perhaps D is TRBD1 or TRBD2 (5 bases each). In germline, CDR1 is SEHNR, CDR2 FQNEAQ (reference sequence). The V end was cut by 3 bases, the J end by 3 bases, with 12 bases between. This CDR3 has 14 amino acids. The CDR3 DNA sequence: TGTGCCAGCAGCTTGGGACCAAGCCTCTACGAGCAGTACTTC. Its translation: CASSLGPSLYEQYF.

CDR3 amino acids: CASSRFQGVTEAFF. The CDR3 region has the DNA TGTGCCAGCAGCCGCTTTCAGGGAGTCACTGAAGCTTTCTTT. The chain couples TRBV7-2 to TRBJ1-1; possibly TRBD1 for D (5 bases). Germline V gene lookup returns CDR1 SGHTA and CDR2 FQGNSA. The CDR3 extends over 14 amino acids. V was clipped by 5 bases and J by 4 bases, with 14 bases between them.

CDR3 coding DNA: TGTGCCAGCAGCTTGCCCGGACAGTTTAGCAATCAGCCCCAGCATTTT. Amino acids: CASSLPGQFSNQPQHF. V usage is TRBV6-8 and J usage is TRBJ1-5; weak D call: TRBD1 (6 bases). This CDR3 has 16 residues. Germline V gene sequence: CDR1 MNHGY, CDR2 SAAAGT. V was cut by 6 bases and J by 0 bases, with 15 bases left in between.

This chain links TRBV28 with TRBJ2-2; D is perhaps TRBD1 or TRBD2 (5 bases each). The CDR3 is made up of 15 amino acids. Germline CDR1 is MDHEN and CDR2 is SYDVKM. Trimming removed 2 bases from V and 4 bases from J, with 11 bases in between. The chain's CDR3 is CASSLSPGSTGELFF. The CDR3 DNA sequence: TGTGCCAGCAGTTTAAGTCCAGGGAGCACCGGGGAGCTGTTTTTT.

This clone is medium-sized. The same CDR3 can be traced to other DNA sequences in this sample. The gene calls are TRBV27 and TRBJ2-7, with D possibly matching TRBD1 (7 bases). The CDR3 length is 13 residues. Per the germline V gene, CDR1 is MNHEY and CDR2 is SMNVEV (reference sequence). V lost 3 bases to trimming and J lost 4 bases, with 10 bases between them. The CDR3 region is CASSFAGGYEQYF. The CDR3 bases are TGTGCCAGCAGTTTCGCAGGGGGGTACGAGCAGTACTTC.

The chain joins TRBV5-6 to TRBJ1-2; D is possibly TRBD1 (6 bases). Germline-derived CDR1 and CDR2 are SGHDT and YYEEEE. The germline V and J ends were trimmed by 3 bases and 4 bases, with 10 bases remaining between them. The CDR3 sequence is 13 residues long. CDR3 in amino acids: CASSSGQSYGYTF. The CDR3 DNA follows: TGTGCCAGCAGCTCAGGACAGAGCTATGGCTACACCTTC.

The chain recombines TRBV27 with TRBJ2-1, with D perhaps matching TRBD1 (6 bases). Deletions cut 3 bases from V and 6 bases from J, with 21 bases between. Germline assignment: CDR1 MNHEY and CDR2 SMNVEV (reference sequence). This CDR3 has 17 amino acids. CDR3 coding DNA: TGTGCCAGCAGTTTGTGGTCTGGGGGCAGTGGCGTCAATGAGCAGTTCTTC. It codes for CASSLWSGGSGVNEQFF.

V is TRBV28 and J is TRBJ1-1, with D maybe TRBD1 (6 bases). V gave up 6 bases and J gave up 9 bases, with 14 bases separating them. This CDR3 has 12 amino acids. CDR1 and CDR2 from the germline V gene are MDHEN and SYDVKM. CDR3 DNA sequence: TGTGCCAGCAGAATAGGGGGGCTTCAAGCTTTCTTT. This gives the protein CASRIGGLQAFF.

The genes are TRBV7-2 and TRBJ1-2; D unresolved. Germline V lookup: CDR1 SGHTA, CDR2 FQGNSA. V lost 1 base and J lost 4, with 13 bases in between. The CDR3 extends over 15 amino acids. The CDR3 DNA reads TGTGCCAGCAGCTTAGAAGGCACTCACGCCTATGGCTACACCTTC. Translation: CASSLEGTHAYGYTF.

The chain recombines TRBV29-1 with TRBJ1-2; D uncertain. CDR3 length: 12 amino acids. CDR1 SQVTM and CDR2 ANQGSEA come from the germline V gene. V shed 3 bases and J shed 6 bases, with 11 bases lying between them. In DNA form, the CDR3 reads TGCAGCGTTGATGTAGGCTCTAATGGCTACACCTTC. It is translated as CSVDVGSNGYTF.

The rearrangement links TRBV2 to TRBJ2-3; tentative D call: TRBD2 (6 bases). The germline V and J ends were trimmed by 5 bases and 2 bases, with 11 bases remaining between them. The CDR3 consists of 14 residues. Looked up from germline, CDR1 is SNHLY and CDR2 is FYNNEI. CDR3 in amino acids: CASSRDLLTDTQYF. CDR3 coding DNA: TGTGCCAGCAGTCGGGACTTGCTCACAGATACGCAGTATTTT.

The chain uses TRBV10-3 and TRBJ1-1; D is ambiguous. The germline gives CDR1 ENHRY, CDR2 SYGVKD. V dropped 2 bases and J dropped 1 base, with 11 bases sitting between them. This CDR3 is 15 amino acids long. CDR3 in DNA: TGTGCCATCAGTGAGCCCGCCGGGCAGAACACTGAAGCTTTCTTT. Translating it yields CAISEPAGQNTEAFF.

CDR3 sequence: CASSVGDNRQETQYF. The CDR3, as DNA: TGTGCCAGCAGCGTAGGGGACAACCGTCAAGAGACCCAGTACTTC. The chain links TRBV9 to TRBJ2-5; TRBD1 might be the D (6 bases). CDR3 length: 15 amino acids. Trimming shortened V by 0 bases and J by 2 bases, and 11 bases separated the two germline ends. Germline CDR1 reads SGDLS; CDR2 reads YYNGEE.

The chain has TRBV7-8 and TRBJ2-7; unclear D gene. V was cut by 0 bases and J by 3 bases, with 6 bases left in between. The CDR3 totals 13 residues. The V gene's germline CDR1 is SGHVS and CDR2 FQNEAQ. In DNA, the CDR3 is TGTGCCAGCAGCTTAGCAGCCAACTACGAGCAGTACTTC. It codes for CASSLAANYEQYF.

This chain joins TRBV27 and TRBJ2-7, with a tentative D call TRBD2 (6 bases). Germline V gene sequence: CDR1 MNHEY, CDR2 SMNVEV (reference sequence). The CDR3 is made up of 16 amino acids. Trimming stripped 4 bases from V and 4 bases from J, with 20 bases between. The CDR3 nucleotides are TGTGCCAGCAGTTCCCTGTCCCGGGACTTCTTGTACGAGCAGTACTTC. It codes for CASSSLSRDFLYEQYF.

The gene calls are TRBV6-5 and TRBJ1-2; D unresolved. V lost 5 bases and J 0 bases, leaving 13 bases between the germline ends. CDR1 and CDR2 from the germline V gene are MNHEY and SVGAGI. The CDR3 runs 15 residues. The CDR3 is CASSPWEETNYGYTF. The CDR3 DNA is TGTGCCAGCAGTCCATGGGAAGAAACTAACTATGGCTACACCTTC.

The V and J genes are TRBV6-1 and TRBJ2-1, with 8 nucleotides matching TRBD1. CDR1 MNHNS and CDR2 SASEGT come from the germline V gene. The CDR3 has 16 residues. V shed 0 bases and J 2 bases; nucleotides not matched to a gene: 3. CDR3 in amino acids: CASSEARGLTYNEQFF. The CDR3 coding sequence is TGTGCCAGCAGTGAAGCCAGGGGGCTTACCTACAATGAGCAGTTCTTC.

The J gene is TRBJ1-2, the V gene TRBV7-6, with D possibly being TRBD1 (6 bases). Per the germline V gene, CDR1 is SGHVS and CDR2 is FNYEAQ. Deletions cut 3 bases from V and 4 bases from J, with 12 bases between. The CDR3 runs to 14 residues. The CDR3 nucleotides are TGTGCCAGCAGCTTGAGACAGGCTCCCTATGGCTACACCTTC. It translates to CASSLRQAPYGYTF.

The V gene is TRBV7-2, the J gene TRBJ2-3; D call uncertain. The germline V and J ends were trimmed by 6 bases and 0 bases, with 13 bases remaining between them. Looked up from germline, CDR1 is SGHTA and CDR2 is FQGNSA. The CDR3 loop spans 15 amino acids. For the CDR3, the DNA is TGTGCCAGCAGTGGACGGCGGACGAGCACAGATACGCAGTATTTT. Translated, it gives CASSGRRTSTDTQYF.

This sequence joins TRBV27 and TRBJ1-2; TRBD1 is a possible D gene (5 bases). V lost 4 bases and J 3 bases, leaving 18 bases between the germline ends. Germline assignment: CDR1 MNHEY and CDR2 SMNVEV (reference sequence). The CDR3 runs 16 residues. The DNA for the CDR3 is TGTGCCAGCAGTTCTGAGCTAGGGGAAGGCGACTATGGCTACACCTTC. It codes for CASSSELGEGDYGYTF.

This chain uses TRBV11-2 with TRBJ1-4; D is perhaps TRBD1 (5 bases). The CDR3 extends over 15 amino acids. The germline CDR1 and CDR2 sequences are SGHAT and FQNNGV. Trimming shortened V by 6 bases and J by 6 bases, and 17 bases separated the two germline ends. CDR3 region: CASSGAKLSDEKLFF. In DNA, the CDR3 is TGTGCCAGCAGTGGGGCTAAGCTATCAGATGAAAAACTGTTTTTT. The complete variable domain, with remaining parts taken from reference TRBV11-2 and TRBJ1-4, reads EAGVAQSPRYKIIEKRQSVAFWCNPISGHATLYWYQQILGQGPKLLIQFQNNGVVDDSQLPKDRFSAERLKGVDSTLKIQPAKLEDSAVYLCASSGAKLSDEKLFFGSGTQLSVL.

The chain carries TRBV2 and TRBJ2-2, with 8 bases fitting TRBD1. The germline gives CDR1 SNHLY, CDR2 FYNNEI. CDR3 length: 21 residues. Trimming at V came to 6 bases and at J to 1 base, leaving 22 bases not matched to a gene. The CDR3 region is CASRDLKGQGGGKRNTGELFF. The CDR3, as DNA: TGTGCCAGCAGGGACCTAAAAGGACAGGGAGGAGGAAAAAGGAACACCGGGGAGCTGTTTTTT.

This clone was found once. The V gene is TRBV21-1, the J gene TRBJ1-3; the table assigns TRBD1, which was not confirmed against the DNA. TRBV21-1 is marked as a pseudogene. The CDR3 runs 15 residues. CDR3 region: CASSKVTSSGNTIYF. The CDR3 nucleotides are TGTGCCAGCAGCAAAGTGACAAGCTCTGGAAACACCATATATTTT.

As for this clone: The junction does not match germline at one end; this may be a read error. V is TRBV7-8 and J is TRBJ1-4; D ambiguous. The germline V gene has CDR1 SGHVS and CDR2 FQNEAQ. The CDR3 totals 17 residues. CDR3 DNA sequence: TGTGCCAGCGGCTTAGGTAGGGAGTCGGGCTCATATGAAAAACTGTTTTTT. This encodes CASGLGRESGSYEKLFF.